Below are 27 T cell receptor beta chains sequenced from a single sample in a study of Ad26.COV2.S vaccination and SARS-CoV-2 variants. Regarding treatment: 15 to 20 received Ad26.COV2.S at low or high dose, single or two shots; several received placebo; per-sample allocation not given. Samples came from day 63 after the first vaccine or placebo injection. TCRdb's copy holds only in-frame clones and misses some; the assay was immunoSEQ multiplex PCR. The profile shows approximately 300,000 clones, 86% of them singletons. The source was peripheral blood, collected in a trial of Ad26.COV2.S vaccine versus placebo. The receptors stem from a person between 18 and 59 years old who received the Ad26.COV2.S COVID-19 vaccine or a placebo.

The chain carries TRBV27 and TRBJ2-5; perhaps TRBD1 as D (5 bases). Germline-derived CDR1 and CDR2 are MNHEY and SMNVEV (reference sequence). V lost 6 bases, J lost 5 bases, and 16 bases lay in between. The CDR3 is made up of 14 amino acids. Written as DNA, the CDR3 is TGTGCCAGCAGCATGACATGGAAGGGGGAGACCCAGTACTTC. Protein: CASSMTWKGETQYF.

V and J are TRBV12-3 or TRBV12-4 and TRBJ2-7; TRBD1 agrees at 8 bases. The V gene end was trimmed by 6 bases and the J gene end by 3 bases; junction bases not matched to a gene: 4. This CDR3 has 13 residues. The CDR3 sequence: CASRRQGIYEQYF. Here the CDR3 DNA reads TGTGCCAGCAGGCGACAGGGGATCTACGAGCAGTACTTC.

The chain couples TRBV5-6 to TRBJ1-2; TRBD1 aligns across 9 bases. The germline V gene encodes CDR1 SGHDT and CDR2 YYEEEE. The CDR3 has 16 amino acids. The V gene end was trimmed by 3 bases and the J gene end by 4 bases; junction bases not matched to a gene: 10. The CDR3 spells CASSSKQGAARYGYTF. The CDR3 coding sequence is TGTGCCAGCAGCTCCAAACAGGGGGCTGCCCGCTATGGCTACACCTTC. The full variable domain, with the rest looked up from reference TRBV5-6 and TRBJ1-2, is DAGVTQSPTHLIKTRGQQVTLRCSPKSGHDTVSWYQQALGQGPQFIFQYYEEEERQRGNFPDRFSGHQFPNYSSELNVNALLLGDSALYLCASSSKQGAARYGYTFGSGTRLTVV.

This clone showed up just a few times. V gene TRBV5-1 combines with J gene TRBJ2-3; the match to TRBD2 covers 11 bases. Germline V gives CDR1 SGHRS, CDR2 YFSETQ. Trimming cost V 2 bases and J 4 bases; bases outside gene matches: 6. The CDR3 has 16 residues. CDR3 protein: CASSLSSGGVPDTQYF. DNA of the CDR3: TGCGCCAGCAGCTTAAGTAGCGGGGGGGTCCCAGATACGCAGTATTTT.

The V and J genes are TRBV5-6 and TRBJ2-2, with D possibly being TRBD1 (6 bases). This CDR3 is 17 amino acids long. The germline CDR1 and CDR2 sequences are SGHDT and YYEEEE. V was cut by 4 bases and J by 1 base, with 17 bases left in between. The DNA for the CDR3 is TGTGCCAGCAGCCCACAAACAGGGTATAAGAACACCGGGGAGCTGTTTTTT. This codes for CASSPQTGYKNTGELFF.

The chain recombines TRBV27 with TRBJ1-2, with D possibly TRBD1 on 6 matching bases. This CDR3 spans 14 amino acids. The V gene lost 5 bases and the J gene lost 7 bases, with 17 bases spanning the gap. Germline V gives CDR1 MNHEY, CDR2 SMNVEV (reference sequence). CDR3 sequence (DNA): TGTGCCAGCAGTCCCGACAGGAGAATTACTGGCTACACCTTC. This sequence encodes CASSPDRRITGYTF.

Written as DNA, the CDR3 is TGTGCCTGGAGCCACGCCAGGGGCCACAATTCACCCCTCCACTTT. Amino acid sequence: CAWSHARGHNSPLHF. J is TRBJ1-6 and V is TRBV30; a possible D gene is TRBD1 (6 bases). V lost 3 bases to trimming and J lost 7 bases, with 16 bases between them. This CDR3 has 15 residues. The V gene's germline CDR1 is GTSNPN and CDR2 SVGIG (reference sequence). The entire variable domain, with the rest obtained from reference TRBV30 and TRBJ1-6, is as follows: SQTIHQWPATLVQPVGSPLSLECTVEGTSNPNLYWYRQAAGRGLQLLFYSVGIGQISSEVPQNLSASRPQDRQFILSSKKLLLSDSGFYLCAWSHARGHNSPLHFGNGTRLTVT.

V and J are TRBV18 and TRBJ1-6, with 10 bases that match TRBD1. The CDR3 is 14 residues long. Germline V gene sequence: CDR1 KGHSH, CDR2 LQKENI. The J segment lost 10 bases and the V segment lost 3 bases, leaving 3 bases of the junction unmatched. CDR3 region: CASSPGTGASPLHF. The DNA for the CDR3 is TGTGCCAGCTCACCGGGGACAGGGGCATCACCCCTCCACTTT.

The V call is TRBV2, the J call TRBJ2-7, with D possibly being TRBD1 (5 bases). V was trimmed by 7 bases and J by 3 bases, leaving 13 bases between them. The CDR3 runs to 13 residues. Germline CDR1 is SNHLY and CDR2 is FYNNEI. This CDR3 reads CASNKDQGYEQYF. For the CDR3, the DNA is TGTGCCAGCAATAAGGATCAGGGCTACGAGCAGTACTTC.

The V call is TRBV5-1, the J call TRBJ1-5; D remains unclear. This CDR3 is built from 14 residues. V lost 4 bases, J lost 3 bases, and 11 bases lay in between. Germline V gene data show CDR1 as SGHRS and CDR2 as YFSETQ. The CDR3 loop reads CASSLEGVNQPQHF. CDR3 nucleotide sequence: TGCGCCAGCAGCCTGGAGGGCGTCAATCAGCCCCAGCATTTT.

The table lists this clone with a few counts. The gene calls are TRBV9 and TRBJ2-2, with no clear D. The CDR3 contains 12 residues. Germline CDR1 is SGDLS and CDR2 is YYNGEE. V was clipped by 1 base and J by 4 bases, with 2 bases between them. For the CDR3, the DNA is TGTGCCAGCAGCGTATTCACCGGGGAGCTGTTTTTT. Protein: CASSVFTGELFF.

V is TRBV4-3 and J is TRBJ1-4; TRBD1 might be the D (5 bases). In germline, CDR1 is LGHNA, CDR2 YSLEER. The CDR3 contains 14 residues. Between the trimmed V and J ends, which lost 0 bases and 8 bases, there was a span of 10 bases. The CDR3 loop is CASSQEGGGEKLFF. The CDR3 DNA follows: TGCGCCAGCAGCCAAGAGGGGGGAGGGGAAAAACTGTTTTTT.

The CDR3, as DNA: TGCGCCAGCAGCCAAGTCTCCGCGGAGGGGGCGAGGCAGCCCCAGCATTTT. It translates to CASSQVSAEGARQPQHF. The chain joins TRBV4-1 to TRBJ1-5, with TRBD1 identical over 7 bases. This CDR3 has 17 residues. Germline CDR1 is MGHRA and CDR2 is YSYEKL. Germline trimming cut 1 base from V and 7 bases from J; bases unmatched to any gene: 13.

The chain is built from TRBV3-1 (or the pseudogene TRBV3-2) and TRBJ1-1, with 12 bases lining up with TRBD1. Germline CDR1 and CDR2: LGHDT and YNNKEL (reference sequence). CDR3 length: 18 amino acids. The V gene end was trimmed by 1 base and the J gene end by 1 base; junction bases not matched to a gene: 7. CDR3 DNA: TGTGCCAGCAGCCAAGCTCCCGGGACAGGGGGCGCGAACACTGAAGCTTTCTTT. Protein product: CASSQAPGTGGANTEAFF.

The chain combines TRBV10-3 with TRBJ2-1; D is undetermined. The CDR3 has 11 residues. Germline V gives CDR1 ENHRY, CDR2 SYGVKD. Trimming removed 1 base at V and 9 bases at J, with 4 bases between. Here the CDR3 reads CAISELSEQFF. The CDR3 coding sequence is TGTGCCATCAGTGAGTTATCTGAGCAGTTCTTC.

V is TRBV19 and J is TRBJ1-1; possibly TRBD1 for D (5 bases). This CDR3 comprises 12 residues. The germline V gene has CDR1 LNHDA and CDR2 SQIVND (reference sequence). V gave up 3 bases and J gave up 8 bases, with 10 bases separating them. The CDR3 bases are TGTGCCAGTAGTATGGGGGGAGGCGAAGCTTTCTTT. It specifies CASSMGGGEAFF.

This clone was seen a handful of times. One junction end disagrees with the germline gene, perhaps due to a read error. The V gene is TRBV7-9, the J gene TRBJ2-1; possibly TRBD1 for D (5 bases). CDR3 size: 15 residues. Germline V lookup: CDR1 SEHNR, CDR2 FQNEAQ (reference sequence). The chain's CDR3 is CATSLEWGPYNEQFF. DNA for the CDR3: TGTGCCACCAGCCTTGAGTGGGGCCCCTACAATGAGCAGTTCTTC.

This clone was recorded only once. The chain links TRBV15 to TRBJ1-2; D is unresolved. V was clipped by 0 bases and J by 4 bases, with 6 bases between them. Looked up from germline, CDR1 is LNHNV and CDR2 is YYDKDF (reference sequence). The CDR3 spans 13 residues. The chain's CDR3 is CATSREPVYGYTF. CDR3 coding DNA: TGTGCCACCAGCAGAGAGCCCGTCTATGGCTACACCTTC. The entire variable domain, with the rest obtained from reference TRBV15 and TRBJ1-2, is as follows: DAMVIQNPRYQVTQFGKPVTLSCSQTLNHNVMYWYQQKSSQAPKLLFHYYDKDFNNEADTPDNFQSRRPNTSFCFLDIRSPGLGDTAMYLCATSREPVYGYTFGSGTRLTVV.

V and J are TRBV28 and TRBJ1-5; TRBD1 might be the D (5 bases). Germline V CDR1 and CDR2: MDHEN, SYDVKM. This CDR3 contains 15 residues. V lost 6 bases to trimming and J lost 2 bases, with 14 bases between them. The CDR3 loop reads CASSLSRGRNQPQHF. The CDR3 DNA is TGTGCCAGCAGCCTCTCCCGGGGACGCAATCAGCCCCAGCATTTT.

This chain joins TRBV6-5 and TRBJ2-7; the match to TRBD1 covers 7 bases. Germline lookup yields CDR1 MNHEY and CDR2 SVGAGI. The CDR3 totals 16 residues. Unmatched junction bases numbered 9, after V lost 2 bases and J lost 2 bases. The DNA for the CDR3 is TGTGCCAGCAGTTACCGGGGACAGAATCCACCCTACGAGCAGTACTTC. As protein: CASSYRGQNPPYEQYF.

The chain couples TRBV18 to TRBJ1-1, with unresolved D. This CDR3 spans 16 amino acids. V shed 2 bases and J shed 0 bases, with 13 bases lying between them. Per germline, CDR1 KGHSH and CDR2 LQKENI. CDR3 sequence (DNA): TGTGCCAGCTCACCAAGGGCGCAGACTATGAACACTGAAGCTTTCTTT. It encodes CASSPRAQTMNTEAFF. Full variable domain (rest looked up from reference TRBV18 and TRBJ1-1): NAGVMQNPRHLVRRRGQEARLRCSPMKGHSHVYWYRQLPEEGLKFMVYLQKENIIDESGMPKERFSAEFPKEGPSILRIQQVVRGDSAAYFCASSPRAQTMNTEAFFGQGTRLTVV.

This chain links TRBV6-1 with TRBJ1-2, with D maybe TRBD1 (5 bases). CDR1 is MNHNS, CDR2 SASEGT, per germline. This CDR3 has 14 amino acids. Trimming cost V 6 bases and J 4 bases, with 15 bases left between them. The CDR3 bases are TGTGCCAGCAGCGCCCCCGGACAAGGCTATGGCTACACCTTC. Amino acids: CASSAPGQGYGYTF.

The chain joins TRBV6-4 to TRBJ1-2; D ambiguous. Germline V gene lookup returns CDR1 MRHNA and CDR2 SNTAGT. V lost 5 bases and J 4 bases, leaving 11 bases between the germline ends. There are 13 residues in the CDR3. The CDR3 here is CASSKDGSYGYTF. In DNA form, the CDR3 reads TGTGCCAGCAGTAAGGACGGATCCTATGGCTACACCTTC.

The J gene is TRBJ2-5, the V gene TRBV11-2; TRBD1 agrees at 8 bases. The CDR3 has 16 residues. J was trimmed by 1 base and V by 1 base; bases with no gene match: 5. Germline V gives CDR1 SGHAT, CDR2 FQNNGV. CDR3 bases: TGTGCCAGCAGCTTAGGAAGGACAGGGCCCCAAGAGACCCAGTACTTC. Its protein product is CASSLGRTGPQETQYF.

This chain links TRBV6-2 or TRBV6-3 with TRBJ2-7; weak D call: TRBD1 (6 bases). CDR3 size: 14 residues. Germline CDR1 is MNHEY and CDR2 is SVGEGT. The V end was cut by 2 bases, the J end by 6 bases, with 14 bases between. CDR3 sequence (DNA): TGTGCCAGCAGTTACGGGCAGGGGAAGGGCGAGCAGTACTTC. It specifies CASSYGQGKGEQYF.

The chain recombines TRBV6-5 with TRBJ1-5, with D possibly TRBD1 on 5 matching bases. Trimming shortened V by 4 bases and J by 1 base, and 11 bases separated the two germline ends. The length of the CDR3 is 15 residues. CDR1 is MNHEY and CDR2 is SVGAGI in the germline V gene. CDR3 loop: CASSLTRESNQPQHF. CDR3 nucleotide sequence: TGTGCCAGCAGTTTAACCAGGGAAAGCAATCAGCCCCAGCATTTT.

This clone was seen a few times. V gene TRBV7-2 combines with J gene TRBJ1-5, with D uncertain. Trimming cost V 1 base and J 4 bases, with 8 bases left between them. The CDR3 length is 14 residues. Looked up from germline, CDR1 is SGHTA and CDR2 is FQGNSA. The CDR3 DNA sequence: TGTGCCAGCAGCTTAGTTCAGTTTAATCAGCCCCAGCATTTT. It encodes CASSLVQFNQPQHF.